A single sample is the source of the 14 T cell receptor beta chains below, sequenced in a study of HIV-infected patients and healthy controls. cDNA was made from approximately 500 ng RNA using alpha and beta constant primers. Alpha and beta chain libraries were made separately by chain-specific third strand synthesis with multiplexing indices. TCRdb processed the 5' RACE reads anew with MiXCR; each CDR3 protein has one entry. The sample gives approximately 8,700 distinct CDR3 sequences, 7.3% of which show up once; 30% to 45% is in the top ten. The repertoire came from unfractionated whole blood and reflected all unsorted peripheral T cells. Material: blood, obtained before antiretroviral therapy. These receptors came from an adult with HIV infection.

The V and J genes are TRBV10-3 and TRBJ2-3; no reliable D call. Deletions cut 0 bases from V and 3 bases from J, with 1 base between. CDR3 length: 12 amino acids. Germline V CDR1 and CDR2: ENHRY, SYGVKD. The CDR3 region has the DNA TGTGCCATCAGTGAGTCTACAGATACGCAGTATTTT. It codes for CAISESTDTQYF.

This clonotype was detected ten times or more. The chain employs TRBV7-8 and TRBJ2-7, with 10 bases aligning to TRBD1. The CDR3 spans 16 residues. V shed 1 base and J 3 bases; nucleotides not matched to a gene: 6. Germline V CDR1 and CDR2: SGHVS, FQNEAQ. The CDR3 DNA reads as TGTGCCAGCAGCTTAGGGACAGGGGGTGTTCGCTACGAGCAGTACTTC. Translating it yields CASSLGTGGVRYEQYF.

Within the sample, this clonotype is medium-sized. The gene calls are TRBV7-9 and TRBJ2-6; 8 bases line up with TRBD1. The CDR3 spans 18 residues. The trim removed 1 base at V and 0 bases at J, leaving 5 bases unmatched. Germline CDR1 SEHNR, CDR2 FQNEAQ (reference sequence). The CDR3 DNA reads TGTGCCAGCAGCTTAGGCGGGACAGGAGACTCTGGGGCCAACGTCCTGACTTTC. It is translated as CASSLGGTGDSGANVLTF.

This clonotype was picked up many times. This rearrangement joins TRBV5-1 to TRBJ1-2, with D perhaps TRBD1 (6 bases). The CDR3 consists of 15 residues. The V gene lost 1 base and the J gene lost 1 base, with 11 bases spanning the gap. Germline V lookup: CDR1 SGHRS, CDR2 YFSETQ. The CDR3 sequence is CASSLSTGINYGYTF. The CDR3 DNA sequence: TGCGCCAGCAGCTTGAGCACAGGGATTAACTATGGCTACACCTTC.

At least ten counts were recorded for this clonotype. The rearrangement uses TRBV20-1 and TRBJ2-3, with no clear D. This CDR3 has 12 amino acids. V was pared by 6 bases and J by 6 bases, with 13 bases between. Germline V gene sequence: CDR1 DFQATT, CDR2 SNEGSKA (reference sequence). CDR3 amino acids: CSALYTRDTQYF. As DNA, the CDR3 is TGCAGTGCGCTTTACACCCGGGATACGCAGTATTTT.

This clonotype has at least ten counts. CDR3: CSALSPPGWGSYEQYF. CDR3 nucleotides: TGCAGTGCTCTATCGCCCCCAGGGTGGGGATCCTACGAGCAGTACTTC. The V gene is TRBV20-1, the J gene TRBJ2-7; TRBD1 is a possible D gene (5 bases). CDR1 DFQATT and CDR2 SNEGSKA come from the germline V gene (reference sequence). V was pared by 5 bases and J by 1 base, with 21 bases between. The CDR3 length is 16 residues.

Many counts were recorded for this clonotype. The chain carries TRBV6-2 or TRBV6-3 and TRBJ2-7; D may be TRBD2 (6 bases). Trimming left V 5 bases short and J 0 bases short, with 14 bases between. This CDR3 has 15 amino acids. Germline V CDR1 and CDR2: MNHEY, SVGEGT. CDR3 DNA: TGTGCCAGCAGTGGCCCGGGACTTCACTCCTACGAGCAGTACTTC. Translation: CASSGPGLHSYEQYF.

This clonotype has ten or more counts. V usage is TRBV6-5 and J usage is TRBJ2-2, with TRBD1 matching over 9 bases. Trimming removed 5 bases from V and 6 bases from J; junction bases left unmatched: 10. Germline V lookup: CDR1 MNHEY, CDR2 SVGAGI. The CDR3 contains 16 residues. The CDR3 sequence is CASSQTWTGVAGELFF. CDR3 coding DNA: TGTGCCAGCAGTCAAACCTGGACAGGGGTCGCCGGGGAGCTGTTTTTT.

This clonotype has a count of ten or more. The chain carries TRBV7-2 and TRBJ1-6; no definite D call. Per germline, CDR1 SGHTA and CDR2 FQGNSA. This CDR3 spans 14 amino acids. V lost 5 bases to trimming and J lost 9 bases, with 14 bases between them. The CDR3 DNA is TGTGCCAGCAGCCCCGGCCTGGGAGGTTCACCCCTCCACTTT. This codes for CASSPGLGGSPLHF.

This clonotype has at least ten counts. The rearrangement links TRBV11-2 to TRBJ2-7; no clear D gene. Trimming cost V 4 bases and J 4 bases, with 8 bases left between them. The length of the CDR3 is 12 residues. Per germline, CDR1 SGHAT and CDR2 FQNNGV. The CDR3 DNA reads TGTGCCAGCAGCTCGACACCGTACGAGCAGTACTTC. Protein sequence: CASSSTPYEQYF.

This clonotype was seen a handful of times. The chain links TRBV11-2 to TRBJ1-6, with TRBD1 as a possible D gene (5 bases). Looked up from germline, CDR1 is SGHAT and CDR2 is FQNNGV. The length of the CDR3 is 14 residues. Trimming removed 0 bases from V and 9 bases from J, with 9 bases in between. CDR3 amino acids: CASSLDREVSPLHF. The CDR3 DNA follows: TGTGCCAGCAGCTTAGACAGGGAGGTTTCACCCCTCCACTTT.

The chain is built from TRBV27 and TRBJ1-2; D not resolved. V shed 3 bases and J shed 3 bases, with 8 bases lying between them. Germline V gives CDR1 MNHEY, CDR2 SMNVEV (reference sequence). The CDR3 has 13 amino acids. The CDR3: CASSFRTDYGYTF. DNA of the CDR3: TGTGCCAGCAGTTTCCGGACCGACTATGGCTACACCTTC.

This clonotype was picked up many times. This chain links TRBV6-2 or TRBV6-3 with TRBJ2-3, with D unresolved. Looked up from germline, CDR1 is MNHEY and CDR2 is SVGEGT. With 6 bases removed from V and 4 bases from J, the gap between germline ends came to 11 bases. The CDR3 consists of 13 residues. The CDR3: CASRDARADTQYF. DNA for the CDR3: TGTGCCAGCAGGGACGCCCGGGCAGATACGCAGTATTTT.

There are a few counts of this clonotype. V and J are TRBV20-1 and TRBJ2-1; possible D gene TRBD2, 7 bases. The CDR3 length is 12 residues. Germline V gene data show CDR1 as DFQATT and CDR2 as SNEGSKA (reference sequence). The CDR3 region has the DNA TGCAGCTCTAGGGGGGGGCCCAATGAGCAGTTCTTC. It codes for CSSRGGPNEQFF.